Below, 17 T cell receptor beta chains from the same sample are listed, as sequenced in a study of T cells in Graves' hyperthyroidism and ophthalmopathy. Amplification of TCR beta CDR3 regions used RNA as the template. HTBI primers drove first-round RT-PCR of the TCR CDR3. TCRdb reanalysed the multiplex PCR reads using MiXCR and keeps one entry per CDR3 protein. The sample has hundreds of thousands of distinct CDR3 sequences, around 15% seen once; the top ten hold under 15%. Source material: blood. The receptors come from a young man with Graves' ophthalmopathy.

This clonotype was observed at least ten times. V usage is TRBV20-1 and J usage is TRBJ2-7; 13 bases line up with TRBD2. There are 16 residues in the CDR3. Germline V gives CDR1 DFQATT, CDR2 SNEGSKA (reference sequence). V was clipped by 4 bases and J by 2 bases; unmatched bases: 8. In DNA form, the CDR3 reads TGCAGTGCTACGGGACTAGCGGGACAAGGGACCTACGAGCAGTACTTC. The encoded protein is CSATGLAGQGTYEQYF.

This chain connects TRBV5-4 to TRBJ1-2, with D uncertain. The CDR3 has 13 residues. Germline CDR1 is SGHNT and CDR2 is YYREEE (reference sequence). Deletions cut 0 bases from V and 6 bases from J, with 9 bases between. As DNA, the CDR3 is TGTGCCAGCAGCTTGGAAGTTCCAGATGGCTACACCTTC. Translated, it gives CASSLEVPDGYTF.

V gene TRBV19 combines with J gene TRBJ2-3, with TRBD1 matching 7 bases. V dropped 0 bases and J dropped 2; count of bases not matched to a gene: 14. Germline assignment: CDR1 LNHDA and CDR2 SQIVND (reference sequence). This CDR3 is 19 amino acids long. The CDR3 here is CASSIDAPGRQGSTDTQYF. The CDR3 nucleotides are TGTGCCAGTAGTATAGACGCGCCCGGGCGACAGGGATCCACAGATACGCAGTATTTT.

This clonotype was seen at least ten times. The V call is TRBV2, the J call TRBJ1-1; a possible D gene is TRBD1 (6 bases). This CDR3 region has 13 residues. Germline CDR1 is SNHLY and CDR2 is FYNNEI. V was trimmed by 6 bases and J by 6 bases, leaving 14 bases between them. The CDR3, as DNA: TGTGCCAGCAGCACAGGGTTCTTTGCTGAAGCTTTCTTT. This translates into CASSTGFFAEAFF.

This clonotype has at least ten counts. The chain uses TRBV2 and TRBJ2-1, with unresolved D. Germline V gives CDR1 SNHLY, CDR2 FYNNEI. V lost 6 bases to trimming and J lost 12 bases, with 12 bases between them. The CDR3 covers 11 residues. The CDR3 sequence is CASSPYYGQFF. In DNA form, the CDR3 reads TGTGCCAGCAGCCCTTACTATGGGCAGTTCTTC. The full variable domain, with the rest looked up from reference TRBV2 and TRBJ2-1, is EPEVTQTPSHQVTQMGQEVILRCVPISNHLYFYWYRQILGQKVEFLVSFYNNEISEKSEIFDDQFSVERPDGSNFTLKIRSTKLEDSAMYFCASSPYYGQFFGPGTRLTVL.

This clonotype was found many times. The genes are TRBV30 and TRBJ1-4; D gene uncertain. The CDR3 covers 13 residues. The germline gives CDR1 GTSNPN, CDR2 SVGIG (reference sequence). V lost 0 bases and J lost 8, with 10 bases in between. CDR3 loop: CAWSVQSGEKLFF. The CDR3 DNA sequence: TGTGCCTGGAGTGTACAAAGTGGGGAAAAACTGTTTTTT.

Ten or more counts support this clonotype. Here the CDR3 DNA reads TGTGCCAGCAGCTTTTTTGGGGGCACAGATACGCAGTATTTT. It specifies CASSFFGGTDTQYF. The V gene is TRBV11-3, the J gene TRBJ2-3; D is unclear. Germline lookup yields CDR1 SGHNT and CDR2 YENEEA. With 3 bases removed from V and 1 base from J, the gap between germline ends came to 8 bases. CDR3 size: 14 residues.

This clonotype has a count of ten or more. The genes are TRBV18 and TRBJ2-5; D is possibly TRBD2 (5 bases). Germline V lookup: CDR1 KGHSH, CDR2 LQKENI. Trimming pared 0 bases from V and 7 bases from J, leaving 12 bases between. The CDR3 runs to 14 residues. The CDR3 sequence is CASSPPVLRGTQYF. Here the CDR3 DNA reads TGTGCCAGCTCACCACCGGTGCTACGGGGGACCCAGTACTTC.

About this clonotype: A read error is possible here, since a much larger clone lies one base away. This sequence joins TRBV5-5 and TRBJ2-7, with 7 positions matching TRBD1. Germline lookup yields CDR1 SGHKS and CDR2 YYEKEE (reference sequence). The CDR3 loop spans 14 amino acids. The CDR3 DNA follows: TGTGCAAGTGGACTCCGGGACAGACCCTACGAGCAGCACTTC. It encodes CASGLRDRPYEQHF.

In its sample, this clonotype was seen many times. The chain is built from TRBV16 and TRBJ2-7, with 7 bases identical to TRBD1. This CDR3 comprises 13 residues. Germline CDR1 reads KGHSY; CDR2 reads FQNENV. With V trimmed by 6 bases and J by 3 bases, 5 bases remained unmatched. CDR3 sequence: CASSYRDSYEQYF. CDR3 nucleotides: TGTGCCAGCAGTTACCGGGACAGCTACGAGCAGTACTTC. Supplemented by reference TRBV16 and TRBJ2-7, the full variable domain reads GEEVAQTPKHLVRGEGQKAKLYCAPIKGHSYVFWYQQVLKNEFKFLISFQNENVFDETGMPKERFSAKCLPNSPCSLEIQATKLEDSAVYFCASSYRDSYEQYFGPGTRLTVT.

This clonotype was picked up a small number of times. This chain links TRBV27 with TRBJ1-2, with 8 bases matching TRBD1. Per germline, CDR1 MNHEY and CDR2 SMNVEV (reference sequence). The CDR3 contains 14 residues. V lost 5 bases to trimming and J lost 2 bases; unmatched junction nucleotides: 4. The CDR3 loop is CASSPRDRNYGYTF. The DNA of the CDR3 is TGTGCCAGCAGTCCCCGGGACAGGAACTATGGCTACACCTTC.

At least ten counts were recorded for this clonotype. V usage is TRBV20-1 and J usage is TRBJ1-1; the match to TRBD1 covers 7 bases. The V segment lost 6 bases and the J segment 4 bases; nucleotides outside the gene matches: 11. Germline CDR1 reads DFQATT; CDR2 reads SNEGSKA (reference sequence). This CDR3 comprises 14 residues. CDR3 in DNA: TGCAGTGCCCCCCCCGGGACAGAGCCCACTGAAGCTTTCTTT. This sequence encodes CSAPPGTEPTEAFF.

CDR3 sequence: CASPEGTSGRDTDTQYF. The CDR3 DNA sequence: TGTGCCAGCCCTGAAGGGACTAGCGGGAGAGATACAGATACGCAGTATTTT. The chain uses TRBV7-9 and TRBJ2-3, with 14 bases lining up with TRBD2. This CDR3 region has 17 residues. The V gene's germline CDR1 is SEHNR and CDR2 FQNEAQ (reference sequence). The trim removed 8 bases at V and 3 bases at J, leaving 10 bases unmatched.

This clonotype was picked up many times. This sequence joins TRBV6-1 and TRBJ1-5; a weak D match, TRBD1 (6 bases). The V gene's germline CDR1 is MNHNS and CDR2 SASEGT. The CDR3 runs 15 residues. Between the trimmed V and J ends, which lost 3 bases and 6 bases, there was a span of 15 bases. In DNA, the CDR3 is TGTGCCAGCAGTGATGGTACAGGGCGATTTCAGCCCCAGCATTTT. Residues: CASSDGTGRFQPQHF.

This clonotype turned up a few times. A single base separates this from a much larger clone, so it may be a read error. This chain joins TRBV20-1 and TRBJ2-5, with a weak D call TRBD2 (5 bases). Trimming left V 3 bases short and J 0 bases short, with 26 bases between. The CDR3 totals 19 residues. CDR1 is DFQATT and CDR2 is SNEGSKA in the germline V gene (reference sequence). DNA for the CDR3: TGCAGTGCTAGGCGGCAGGAGGTTCCGATACCCATGTACCAAGAGACCCAGTACTTC. Its translation: CSARRQEVPIPMYQETQYF.

This clonotype has at least ten counts. CDR3 nucleotide sequence: TGTGCCAGCAGCTTTCCCACTAGCGAACAAGAGACCCAGTACTTC. Its protein is CASSFPTSEQETQYF. The rearrangement uses TRBV7-9 and TRBJ2-5; 7 bases match TRBD2. The junction had 6 bases not matched to a gene; V was cut back by 3 bases and J by 2 bases. CDR3 size: 15 residues. Germline-derived CDR1 and CDR2 are SEHNR and FQNEAQ (reference sequence).

The sample holds many counts of this clonotype. V is TRBV11-2 and J is TRBJ1-1; D is unresolved. CDR1 and CDR2 from the germline V gene are SGHAT and FQNNGV. The CDR3 contains 15 residues. Trimming shortened V by 1 base and J by 0 bases, and 9 bases separated the two germline ends. The CDR3 bases are TGTGCCAGCAGCTTAGGGCGGAGCATGAACACTGAAGCTTTCTTT. The encoded protein is CASSLGRSMNTEAFF.